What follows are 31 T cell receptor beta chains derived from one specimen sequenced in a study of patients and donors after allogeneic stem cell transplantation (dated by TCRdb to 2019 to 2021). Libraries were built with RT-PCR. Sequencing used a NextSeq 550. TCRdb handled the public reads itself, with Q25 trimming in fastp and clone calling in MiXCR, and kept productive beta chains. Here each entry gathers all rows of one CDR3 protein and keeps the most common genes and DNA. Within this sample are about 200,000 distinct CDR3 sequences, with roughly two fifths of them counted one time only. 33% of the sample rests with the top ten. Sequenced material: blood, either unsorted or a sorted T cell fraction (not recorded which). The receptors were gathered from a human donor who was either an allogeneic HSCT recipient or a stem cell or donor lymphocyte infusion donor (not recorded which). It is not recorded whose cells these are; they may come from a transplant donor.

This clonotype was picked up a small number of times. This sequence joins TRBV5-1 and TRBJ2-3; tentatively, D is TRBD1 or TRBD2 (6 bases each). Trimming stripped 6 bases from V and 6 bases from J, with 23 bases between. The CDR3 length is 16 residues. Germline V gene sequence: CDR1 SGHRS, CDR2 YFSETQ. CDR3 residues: CASNERGASNFDTQYF. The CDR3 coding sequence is TGCGCCAGCAACGAGAGGGGGGCGAGCAATTTTGATACGCAGTATTTT.

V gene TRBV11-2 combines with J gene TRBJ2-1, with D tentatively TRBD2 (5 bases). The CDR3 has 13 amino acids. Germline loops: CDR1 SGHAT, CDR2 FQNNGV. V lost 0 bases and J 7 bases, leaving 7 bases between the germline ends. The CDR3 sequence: CASSLERGNEQFF. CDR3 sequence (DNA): TGTGCCAGCAGCTTAGAACGAGGGAATGAGCAGTTCTTC.

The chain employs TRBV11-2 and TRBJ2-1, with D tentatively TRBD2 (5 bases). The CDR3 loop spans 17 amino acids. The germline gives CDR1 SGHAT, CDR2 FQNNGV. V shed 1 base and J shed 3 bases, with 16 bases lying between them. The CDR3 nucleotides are TGTGCCAGCAGCTTAGCTAGCTCCCGCCTAATCTACAATGAGCAGTTCTTC. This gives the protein CASSLASSRLIYNEQFF.

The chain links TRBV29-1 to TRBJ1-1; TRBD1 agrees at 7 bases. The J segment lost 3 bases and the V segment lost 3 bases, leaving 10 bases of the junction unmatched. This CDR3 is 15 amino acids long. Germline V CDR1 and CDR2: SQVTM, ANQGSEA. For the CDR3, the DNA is TGCAGCGTTGATCAGTCAAGGGGGCGGCACACTGAAGCTTTCTTT. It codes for CSVDQSRGRHTEAFF.

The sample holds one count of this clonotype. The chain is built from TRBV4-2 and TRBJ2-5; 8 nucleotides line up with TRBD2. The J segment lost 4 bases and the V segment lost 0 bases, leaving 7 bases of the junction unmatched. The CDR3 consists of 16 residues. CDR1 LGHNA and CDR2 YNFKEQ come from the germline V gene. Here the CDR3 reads CASSQESGLAGETQYF. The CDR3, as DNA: TGTGCCAGCAGCCAAGAATCCGGGCTAGCGGGAGAGACCCAGTACTTC.

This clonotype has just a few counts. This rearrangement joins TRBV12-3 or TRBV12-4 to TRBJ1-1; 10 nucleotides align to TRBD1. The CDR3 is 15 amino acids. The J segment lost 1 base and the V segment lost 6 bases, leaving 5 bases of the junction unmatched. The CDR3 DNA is TGTGCCAGCAGAACTGGACAGGGGGAGAACACTGAAGCTTTCTTT. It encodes CASRTGQGENTEAFF.

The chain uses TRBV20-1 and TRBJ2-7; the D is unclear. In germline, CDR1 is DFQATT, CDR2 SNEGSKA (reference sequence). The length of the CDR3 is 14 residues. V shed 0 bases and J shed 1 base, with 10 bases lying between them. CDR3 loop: CSARDLILSYEQYF. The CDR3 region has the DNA TGCAGTGCTAGAGATCTCATACTTTCCTACGAGCAGTACTTC.

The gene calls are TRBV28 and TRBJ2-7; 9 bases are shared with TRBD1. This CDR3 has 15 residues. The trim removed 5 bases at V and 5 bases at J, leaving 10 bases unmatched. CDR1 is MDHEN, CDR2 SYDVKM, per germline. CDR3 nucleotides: TGTGCCAGCAGTCCAACCGGGACAGGGTGGAACGAGCAGTACTTC. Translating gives CASSPTGTGWNEQYF.

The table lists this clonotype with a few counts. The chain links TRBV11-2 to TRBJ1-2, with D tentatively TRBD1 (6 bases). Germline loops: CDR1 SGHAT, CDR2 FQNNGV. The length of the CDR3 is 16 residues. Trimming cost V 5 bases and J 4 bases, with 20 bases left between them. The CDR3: CASSRMKGVSVYGYTF. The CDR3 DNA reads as TGTGCCAGCAGCCGAATGAAGGGGGTCTCGGTCTATGGCTACACCTTC.

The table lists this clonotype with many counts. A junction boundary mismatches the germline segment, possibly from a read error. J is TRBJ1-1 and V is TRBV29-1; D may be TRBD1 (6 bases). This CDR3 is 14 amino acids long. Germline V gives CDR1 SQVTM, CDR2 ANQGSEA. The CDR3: CSAEEGGQDTEAFF. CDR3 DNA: TGCAGCGCTGAAGAAGGGGGGCAGGACACTGAAGCTTTCTTT.

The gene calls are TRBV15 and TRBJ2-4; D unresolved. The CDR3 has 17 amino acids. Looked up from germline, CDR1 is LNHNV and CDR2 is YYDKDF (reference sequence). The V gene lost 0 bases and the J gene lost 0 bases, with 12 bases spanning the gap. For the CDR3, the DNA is TGTGCCACCAGCAGAGATTTCAGCGATGTAGCCAAAAACATTCAGTACTTC. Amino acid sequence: CATSRDFSDVAKNIQYF. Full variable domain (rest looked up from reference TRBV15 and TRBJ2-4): DAMVIQNPRYQVTQFGKPVTLSCSQTLNHNVMYWYQQKSSQAPKLLFHYYDKDFNNEADTPDNFQSRRPNTSFCFLDIRSPGLGDTAMYLCATSRDFSDVAKNIQYFGAGTRLSVL.

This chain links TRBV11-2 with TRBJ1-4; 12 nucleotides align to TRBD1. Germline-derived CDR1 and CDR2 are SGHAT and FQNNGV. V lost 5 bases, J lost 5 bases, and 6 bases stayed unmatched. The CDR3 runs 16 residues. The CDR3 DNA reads TGTGCCAGCAGCCCGGGGGACAGGGGGCGGAATGAAAAACTGTTTTTT. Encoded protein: CASSPGDRGRNEKLFF.

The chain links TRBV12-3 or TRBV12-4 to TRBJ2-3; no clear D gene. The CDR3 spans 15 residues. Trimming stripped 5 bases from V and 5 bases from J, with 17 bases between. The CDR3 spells CASSHGPSYIDTQYF. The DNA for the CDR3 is TGTGCCAGCAGTCACGGACCAAGCTATATAGATACGCAGTATTTT.

Here the CDR3 DNA reads TGTGCCAGCAGTTTAGGGGCTATCAGCTCCTACGAGCAGTACTTC. It codes for CASSLGAISSYEQYF. The chain employs TRBV12-3 or TRBV12-4 and TRBJ2-7; D ambiguous. The V end was cut by 1 base, the J end by 0 bases, with 10 bases between. The CDR3 extends over 15 amino acids.

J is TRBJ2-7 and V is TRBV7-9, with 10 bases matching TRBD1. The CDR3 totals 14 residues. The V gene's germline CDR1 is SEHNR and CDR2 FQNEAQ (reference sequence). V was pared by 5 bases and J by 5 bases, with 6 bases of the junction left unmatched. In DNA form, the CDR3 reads TGTGCCAGCAGCCAAGGACAGGGGGTAGACGAGCAGTACTTC. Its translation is CASSQGQGVDEQYF.

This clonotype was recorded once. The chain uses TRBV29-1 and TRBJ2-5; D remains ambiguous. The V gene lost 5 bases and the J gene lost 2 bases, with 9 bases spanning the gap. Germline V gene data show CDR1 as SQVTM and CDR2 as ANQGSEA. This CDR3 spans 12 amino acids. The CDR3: CSVLVIQETQYF. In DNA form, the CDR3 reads TGCAGCGTTCTGGTGATTCAAGAGACCCAGTACTTC.

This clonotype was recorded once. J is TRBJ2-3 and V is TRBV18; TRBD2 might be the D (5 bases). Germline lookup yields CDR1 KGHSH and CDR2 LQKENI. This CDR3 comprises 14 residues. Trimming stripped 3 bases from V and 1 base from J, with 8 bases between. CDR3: CASSPSGGTDTQYF. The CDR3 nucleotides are TGTGCCAGCTCACCGAGCGGTGGCACAGATACGCAGTATTTT.

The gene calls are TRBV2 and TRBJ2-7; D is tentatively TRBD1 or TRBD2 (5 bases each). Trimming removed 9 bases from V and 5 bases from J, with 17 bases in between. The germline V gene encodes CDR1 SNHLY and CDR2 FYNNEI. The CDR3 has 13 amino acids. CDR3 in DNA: TGTGCCAGGGGGGACGATCATAGTAACGAGCAGTACTTC. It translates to CARGDDHSNEQYF.

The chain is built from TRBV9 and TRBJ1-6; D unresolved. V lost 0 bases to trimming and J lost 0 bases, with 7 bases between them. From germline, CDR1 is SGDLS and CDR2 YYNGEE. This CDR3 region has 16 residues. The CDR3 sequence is CASSVEADSYNSPLHF. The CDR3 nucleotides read TGTGCCAGCAGCGTAGAGGCTGACTCCTATAATTCACCCCTCCACTTT.

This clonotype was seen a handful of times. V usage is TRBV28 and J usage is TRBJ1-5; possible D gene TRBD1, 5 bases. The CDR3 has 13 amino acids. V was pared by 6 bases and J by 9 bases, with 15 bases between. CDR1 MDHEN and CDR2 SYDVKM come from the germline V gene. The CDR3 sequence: CASSRDSIGPQHF. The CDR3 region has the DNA TGTGCCAGCAGCCGGGACTCTATCGGGCCCCAGCATTTT. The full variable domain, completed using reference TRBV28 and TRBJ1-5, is DVKVTQSSRYLVKRTGEKVFLECVQDMDHENMFWYRQDPGLGLRLIYFSYDVKMKEKGDIPEGYSVSREKKERFSLILESASTNQTSMYLCASSRDSIGPQHFGDGTRLSIL.

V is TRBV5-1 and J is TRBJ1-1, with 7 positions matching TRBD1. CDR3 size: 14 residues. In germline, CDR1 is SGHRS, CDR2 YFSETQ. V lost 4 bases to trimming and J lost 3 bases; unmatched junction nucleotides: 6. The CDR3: CASSPFGQDTEAFF. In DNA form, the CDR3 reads TGCGCCAGCAGCCCCTTCGGACAGGACACTGAAGCTTTCTTT.

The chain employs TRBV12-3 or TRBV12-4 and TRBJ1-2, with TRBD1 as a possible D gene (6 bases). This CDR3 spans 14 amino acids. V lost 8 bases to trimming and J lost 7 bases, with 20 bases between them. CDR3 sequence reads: CASRQGTATGGYTF. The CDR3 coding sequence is TGTGCCAGCCGTCAGGGGACCGCTACGGGTGGCTACACCTTC.

Written as DNA, the CDR3 is TGCGCCAGCAGCGCCACAGGGGACGGCACTGAAGCTTTCTTT. Protein sequence: CASSATGDGTEAFF. J is TRBJ1-1 and V is TRBV5-1; 7 bases align to TRBD1. The CDR3 is 14 residues long. V shed 4 bases, J shed 4 bases, and the junction held 7 bases outside the gene matches. Per germline, CDR1 SGHRS and CDR2 YFSETQ.

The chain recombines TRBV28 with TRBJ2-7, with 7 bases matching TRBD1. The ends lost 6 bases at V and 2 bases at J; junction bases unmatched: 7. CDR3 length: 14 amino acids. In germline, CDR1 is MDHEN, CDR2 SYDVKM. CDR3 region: CASRHDRAPYEQYF. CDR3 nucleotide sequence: TGTGCCAGCAGACATGACAGGGCTCCCTACGAGCAGTACTTC.

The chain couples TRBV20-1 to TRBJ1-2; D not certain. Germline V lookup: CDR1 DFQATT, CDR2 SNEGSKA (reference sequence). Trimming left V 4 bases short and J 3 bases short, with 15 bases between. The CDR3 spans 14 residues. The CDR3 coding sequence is TGCAGTGCTATAGAGGGCGGGCGCCACTATGGCTACACCTTC. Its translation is CSAIEGGRHYGYTF.

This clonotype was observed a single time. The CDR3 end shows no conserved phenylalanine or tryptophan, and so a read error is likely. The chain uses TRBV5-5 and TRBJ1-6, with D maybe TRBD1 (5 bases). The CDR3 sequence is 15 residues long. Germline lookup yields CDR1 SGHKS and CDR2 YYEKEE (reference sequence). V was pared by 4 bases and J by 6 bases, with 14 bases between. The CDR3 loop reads CASSIRGPLNSPLHL. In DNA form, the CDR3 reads TGTGCCAGCAGCATCCGGGGCCCGCTTAATTCACCCCTCCACTTG.

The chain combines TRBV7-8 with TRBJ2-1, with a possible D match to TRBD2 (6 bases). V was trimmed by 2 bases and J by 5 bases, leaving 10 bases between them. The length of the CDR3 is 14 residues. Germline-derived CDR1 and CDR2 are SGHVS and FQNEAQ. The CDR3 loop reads CASSLTGVDNEQFF. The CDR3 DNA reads TGTGCCAGCAGCTTAACGGGGGTTGACAATGAGCAGTTCTTC.

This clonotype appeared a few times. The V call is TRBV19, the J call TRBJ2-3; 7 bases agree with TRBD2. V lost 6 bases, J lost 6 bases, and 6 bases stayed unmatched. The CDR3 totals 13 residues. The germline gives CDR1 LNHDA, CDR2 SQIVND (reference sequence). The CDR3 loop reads CASRGRAGDTQYF. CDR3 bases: TGTGCCAGTAGGGGGAGGGCCGGTGATACGCAGTATTTT.

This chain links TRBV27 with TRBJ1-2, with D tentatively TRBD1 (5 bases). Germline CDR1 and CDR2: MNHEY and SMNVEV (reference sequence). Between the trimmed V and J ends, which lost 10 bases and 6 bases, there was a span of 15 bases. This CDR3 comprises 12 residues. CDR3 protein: CATLWGEDGYTF. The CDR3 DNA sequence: TGTGCCACCCTTTGGGGGGAGGATGGCTACACCTTC.

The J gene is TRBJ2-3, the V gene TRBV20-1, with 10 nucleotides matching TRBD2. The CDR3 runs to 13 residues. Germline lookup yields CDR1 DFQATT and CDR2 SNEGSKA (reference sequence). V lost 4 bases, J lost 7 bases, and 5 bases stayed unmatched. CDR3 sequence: CSATSGSGNTQYF. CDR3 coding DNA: TGCAGTGCTACTAGCGGGAGTGGTAATACGCAGTATTTT.

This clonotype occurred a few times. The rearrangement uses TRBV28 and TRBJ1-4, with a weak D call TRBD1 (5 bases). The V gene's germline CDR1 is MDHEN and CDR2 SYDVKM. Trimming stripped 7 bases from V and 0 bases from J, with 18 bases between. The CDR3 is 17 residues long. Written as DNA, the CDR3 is TGTGCCAGCATAGAGGGGAGTGGTTATGCAACTAATGAAAAACTGTTTTTT. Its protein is CASIEGSGYATNEKLFF.